This is a list of T cell receptor beta chains from one sample in a study of OX40 agonist ivuxolimab in advanced cancers. Generated by immunoSEQ multiplex PCR, the TCRdb table keeps only in-frame clones and is missing some. The sample has about 43,000 clones; approximately 83% are singletons. The sample in question was CD4+ or CD8+ T cells sorted from blood, obtained in a trial of the OX40 agonist ivuxolimab. The receptors shown here come from an adult with an advanced solid tumor such as melanoma, head and neck, liver or kidney cancer. The CDR3 runs from the conserved cysteine through the conserved F or W. D genes are given only for firm matches. Clone size is shown for a subset of rows, as once, few, many or a class of expanded clone.

v_gene: TRBV6-1
d_gene: .
abundance: .
j_gene: TRBJ1-3
CDR3nt: TGTGCCAGCAGTGATAAGACCTACGGAAACACCATATATTTT
CDR3aa: CASSDKTYGNTIYF

v_gene: TRBV6-5
d_gene: .
abundance: .
j_gene: TRBJ1-6
CDR3nt: TGTGCCAGCAGCACCGACAGAAACAATTCACCCCTCCACTTT
CDR3aa: CASSTDRNNSPLHF

v_gene: TRBV19
d_gene: .
abundance: .
j_gene: TRBJ1-6
CDR3nt: TGTGCCAGTAGTCTGAACCGGGACCCCGGCACTTCACCCCTCCACTTT
CDR3aa: CASSLNRDPGTSPLHF

v_gene: TRBV11-2
d_gene: .
abundance: .
j_gene: TRBJ2-7
CDR3nt: TGTGCCAGCAGCTTAGATCGGTCAGTCTACGAGCAGTACTTC
CDR3aa: CASSLDRSVYEQYF

v_gene: TRBV13
d_gene: .
abundance: .
j_gene: TRBJ1-1
CDR3nt: TGTGCCAGCAGCTTAGGCCTCGGGAGGGGCACTGAAGCTTTCTTT
CDR3aa: CASSLGLGRGTEAFF

v_gene: TRBV28
d_gene: .
abundance: .
j_gene: TRBJ1-2
CDR3nt: TGTGCCAGCAGTATACAACAGGGTGGCTACACCTTC
CDR3aa: CASSIQQGGYTF

v_gene: TRBV6-1
d_gene: .
abundance: .
j_gene: TRBJ1-6
CDR3nt: TGTGCCAGCAAGGCGCAAATAGTATCATCACCCCTCCACTTT
CDR3aa: CASKAQIVSSPLHF

v_gene: TRBV5-4
d_gene: TRBD2
abundance: .
j_gene: TRBJ2-1
CDR3nt: TGTGCCAGCAGCCTATCTAGCGGGGGGCTGAATGAGCAGTTCTTC
CDR3aa: CASSLSSGGLNEQFF

v_gene: TRBV7-9
d_gene: .
abundance: .
j_gene: TRBJ2-2
CDR3nt: TGTGCCAGCTTGTCTCGGCAGAGAAACACCGGGGAGCTGTTTTTT
CDR3aa: CASLSRQRNTGELFF

v_gene: TRBV9
d_gene: TRBD2
abundance: .
j_gene: TRBJ2-3
CDR3nt: TGTGCCAGCAGCGTAGGGGACTATCAAACAGATACGCAGTATTTT
CDR3aa: CASSVGDYQTDTQYF

v_gene: TRBV5-1
d_gene: .
abundance: .
j_gene: TRBJ1-5
CDR3nt: TGCGCCAGCAGCTTGATGGATCAGCCCCAGCATTTT
CDR3aa: CASSLMDQPQHF

v_gene: TRBV5-4
d_gene: .
abundance: .
j_gene: TRBJ2-2
CDR3nt: TGTGCCAGCAGCCCACCTCAGGGTGGCGGGGAGCTGTTTTTT
CDR3aa: CASSPPQGGGELFF

v_gene: TRBV5-1
d_gene: TRBD2
abundance: .
j_gene: TRBJ2-4
CDR3nt: TGCGCCAGCAGCTTGGTCCTTAGCGGGGGGGCCAGGAACATTCAGTACTTC
CDR3aa: CASSLVLSGGARNIQYF

v_gene: TRBV5-4
d_gene: TRBD1
abundance: .
j_gene: TRBJ2-5
CDR3nt: TGTGCCAGCAGCTCCCAACAGGGGGCGGGAGAGACCCAGTACTTC
CDR3aa: CASSSQQGAGETQYF

v_gene: TRBV30
d_gene: TRBD1
abundance: .
j_gene: TRBJ2-2
CDR3nt: TGTGCCTGGTACAGGGGGACGAACACCGGGGAGCTGTTTTTT
CDR3aa: CAWYRGTNTGELFF

v_gene: TRBV5-1
d_gene: .
abundance: .
j_gene: TRBJ1-2
CDR3nt: TGCGCCAGCAGCGGCGGTGACTATGGCTACACCTTC
CDR3aa: CASSGGDYGYTF

v_gene: TRBV13
d_gene: TRBD1
abundance: .
j_gene: TRBJ2-4
CDR3nt: TGTGCCAGCAGCTACGGGACAGGAAGAGACATTCAGTACTTC
CDR3aa: CASSYGTGRDIQYF

v_gene: TRBV5-4
d_gene: TRBD1
abundance: once
j_gene: TRBJ1-1
CDR3nt: TGTGCCAGCAGCCTGGGACAGATGAACACTGAAGCTTTCTTT
CDR3aa: CASSLGQMNTEAFF

v_gene: TRBV19
d_gene: .
abundance: .
j_gene: TRBJ2-1
CDR3nt: TGTGCCAGTAGTTCTGGGGGCGTACACAATGAGCAGTTCTTC
CDR3aa: CASSSGGVHNEQFF